This T cell receptor beta chain stems from a study of blood T cell repertoires in COVID-19. Study-level background: Italy, Spain and the United States were the sources of the convalescent and acute COVID-19 samples. PBMCs, B-cell-depleted T cells, or T cells provided the cDNA or gDNA that made up the material.

Per the authors' pipeline: Quantification of nucleated cells was approximated via reference gene primer amplification. Some clones are missing from TCRdb's copy, which holds only in-frame ones; the method was immunoSEQ multiplex PCR. Clonal size and the V and J genes are those of that table, whereas D and trimming came from the DNA. Of roughly 170,000 clones in the sample, 74% were seen once. This CDR3 is 15 amino acids long. Looked up from germline, CDR1 is LNHDA and CDR2 is SQIVND (reference sequence). V lost 10 bases, J lost 3 bases, and 14 bases stayed unmatched. This rearrangement joins TRBV19 to TRBJ2-5; TRBD2 matches at 7 bases. The sequenced material came from peripheral blood. The TCR was taken from a woman of 80 years or more with acute or convalescent COVID-19. The CDR3 nucleotides read TGTGCCACCAAGTCGCGGGGGTGGTTAAAAGAGACCCAGTACTTC. Its translation is CATKSRGWLKETQYF.